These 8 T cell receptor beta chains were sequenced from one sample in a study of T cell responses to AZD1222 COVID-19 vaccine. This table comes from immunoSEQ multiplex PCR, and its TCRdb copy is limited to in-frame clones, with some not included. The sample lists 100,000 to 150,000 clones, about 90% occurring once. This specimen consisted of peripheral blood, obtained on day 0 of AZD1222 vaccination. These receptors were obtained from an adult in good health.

The CDR3 nucleotides are TGTGCCAGCAGTTTACAGGGGCAAGATACGCAGTATTTT. This sequence encodes CASSLQGQDTQYF. V is TRBV6-5 and J is TRBJ2-3; 7 nucleotides align to TRBD1. V shed 4 bases and J 5 bases; nucleotides not matched to a gene: 3. Germline V gene sequence: CDR1 MNHEY, CDR2 SVGAGI. The CDR3 consists of 13 residues.

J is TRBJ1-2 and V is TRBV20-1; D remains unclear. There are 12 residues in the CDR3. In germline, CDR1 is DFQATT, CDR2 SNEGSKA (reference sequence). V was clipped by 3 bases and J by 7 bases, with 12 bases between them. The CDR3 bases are TGCAGTGCTAGTTCGGCAGGTCTTGGCTACACCTTC. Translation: CSASSAGLGYTF.

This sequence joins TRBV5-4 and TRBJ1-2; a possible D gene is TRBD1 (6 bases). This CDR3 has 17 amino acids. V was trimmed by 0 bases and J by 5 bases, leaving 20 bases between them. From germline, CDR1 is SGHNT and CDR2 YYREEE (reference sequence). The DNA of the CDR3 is TGTGCCAGCAGCTTGGACACCCAGGGGCCTAGGGGGTATGGCTACACCTTC. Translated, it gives CASSLDTQGPRGYGYTF. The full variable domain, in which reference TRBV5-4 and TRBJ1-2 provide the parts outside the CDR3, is ETGVTQSPTHLIKTRGQQVTLRCSSQSGHNTVSWYQQALGQGPQFIFQYYREEENGRGNFPPRFSGLQFPNYSSELNVNALELDDSALYLCASSLDTQGPRGYGYTFGSGTRLTVV.

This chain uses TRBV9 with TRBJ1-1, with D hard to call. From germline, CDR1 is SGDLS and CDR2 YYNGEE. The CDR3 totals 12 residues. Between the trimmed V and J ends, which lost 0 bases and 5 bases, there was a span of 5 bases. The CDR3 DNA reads TGTGCCAGCAGCGTAGGGGCTACTGAAGCTTTCTTT. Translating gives CASSVGATEAFF.

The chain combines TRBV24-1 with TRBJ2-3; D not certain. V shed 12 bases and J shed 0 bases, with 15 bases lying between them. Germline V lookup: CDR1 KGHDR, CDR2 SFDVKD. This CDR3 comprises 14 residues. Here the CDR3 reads CAYQYGKSTDTQYF. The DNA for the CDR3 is TGTGCCTACCAGTATGGCAAAAGCACAGATACGCAGTATTTT.

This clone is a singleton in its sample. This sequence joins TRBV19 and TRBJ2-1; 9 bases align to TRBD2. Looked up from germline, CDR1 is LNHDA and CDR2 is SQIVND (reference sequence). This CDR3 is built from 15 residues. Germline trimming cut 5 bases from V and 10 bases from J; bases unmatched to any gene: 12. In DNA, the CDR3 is TGTGCCAGTAGTTTGGGCGGGAGGGCCTCGGGGGAGCAGTTCTTC. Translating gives CASSLGGRASGEQFF.

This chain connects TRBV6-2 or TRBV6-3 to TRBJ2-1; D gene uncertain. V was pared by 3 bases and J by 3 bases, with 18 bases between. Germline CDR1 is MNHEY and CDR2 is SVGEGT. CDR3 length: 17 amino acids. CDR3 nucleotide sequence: TGTGCCAGCAGTTATGGAAGTGGATCATCCTACTACAATGAGCAGTTCTTC. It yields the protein CASSYGSGSSYYNEQFF.

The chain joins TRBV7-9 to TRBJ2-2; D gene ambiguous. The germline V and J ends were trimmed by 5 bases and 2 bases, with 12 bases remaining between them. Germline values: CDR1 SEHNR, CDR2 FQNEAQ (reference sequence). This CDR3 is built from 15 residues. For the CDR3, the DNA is TGTGCCAGCAGCGCAACCGGGCCTAACACCGGGGAGCTGTTTTTT. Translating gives CASSATGPNTGELFF. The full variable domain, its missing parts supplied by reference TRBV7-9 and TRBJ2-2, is DTGVSQNPRHKITKRGQNVTFRCDPISEHNRLYWYRQTLGQGPEFLTYFQNEAQLEKSRLLSDRFSAERPKGSFSTLEIQRTEQGDSAMYLCASSATGPNTGELFFGEGSRLTVL.